This T cell receptor beta chain derives from a study of shared clonotypes between healthy human individuals. Overall study context: CD4 naive and memory got three plates each, CD8 naive two, CD8 memory one. General study points: Non-shared clonotypes were found to have lower generation probabilities than the clonotypes that were shared by all four of the sorted-subset donors. Clonotype sharing among the donors was expected to vary with sequencing depth.

The naive CD8 fraction comprised CD45RO-negative cells positively selected for CCR7 and excluded terminally differentiated effector memory CD45RA+ cells. Notes on this clone: What it recognizes is unknown.

Germline loops: CDR1 SEHNR, CDR2 FQNEAQ (reference sequence). The CDR3 is 15 amino acids. V was pared by 0 bases and J by 5 bases, with 4 bases of the junction left unmatched. Repertoires were generated with immunoSEQ multiplex PCR, while TCRdb's copy carries only in-frame clones and drops some. The sample includes hundreds of thousands of clones, 90% to 95% of them seen just once. Sequenced sample: naive CD8+ T cells sorted from blood. The chain employs TRBV7-9 and TRBJ2-1; 7 bases are a match to TRBD1. This receptor was taken from a woman aged 30 to 39 in good health. CDR3 nucleotides: TGTGCCAGCAGCTTAGCTAGGGGGCTCCACAATGAGCAGTTCTTC. Translation gives CASSLARGLHNEQFF.